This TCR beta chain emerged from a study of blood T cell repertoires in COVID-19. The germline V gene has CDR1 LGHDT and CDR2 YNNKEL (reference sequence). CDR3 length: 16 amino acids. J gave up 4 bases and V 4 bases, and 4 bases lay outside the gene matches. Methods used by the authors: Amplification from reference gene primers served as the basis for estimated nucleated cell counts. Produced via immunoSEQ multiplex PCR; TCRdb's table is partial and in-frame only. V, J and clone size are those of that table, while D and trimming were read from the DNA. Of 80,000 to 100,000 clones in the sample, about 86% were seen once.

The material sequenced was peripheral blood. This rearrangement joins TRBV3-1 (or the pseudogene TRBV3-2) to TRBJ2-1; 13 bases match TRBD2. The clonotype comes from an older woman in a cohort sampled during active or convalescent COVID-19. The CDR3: CASSPLTSGRYNEQFF. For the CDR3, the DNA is TGTGCCAGCAGCCCGCTGACTAGCGGGAGGTACAATGAGCAGTTCTTC.